This T cell receptor beta chain was sequenced for a study of cytomegalovirus exposure and HLA in healthy donors. General study results and limits: In a later analysis, specific HLA alleles were associated with under 20,000 TCR beta sequences at a 0.05 false discovery rate. Reports state that TCR beta sequences accurately predicted most subjects' HLA-A and HLA-B alleles.

Germline-derived CDR1 and CDR2 are SGHVS and FQNEAQ. The CDR3 sequence is 16 residues long. Trimming pared 2 bases from V and 3 bases from J, leaving 17 bases between. Nominal health characterized the donors when sampled, though unrecorded immune exposures were likely. On this clone: Its antigen is unidentified.

PCR amplification relied on 60 Vbeta primers (plus 13 Jbeta primers). Method: immunoSEQ multiplex PCR; TCRdb's copy keeps in-frame clones and lacks some. The sample shows 130,000 to 150,000 clones, 55% to 80% of them seen only once. The rearrangement joins TRBV7-8 to TRBJ2-7, with D possibly TRBD2 on 6 matching bases. This clonotype was obtained from a woman aged 40 to 55 in good health and CMV-seronegative. Material for sequencing was PBMCs. CDR3 nucleotide sequence: TGTGCCAGCAGCTTATTGGGGGGTAGCGGAAGCTACGAGCAGTACTTC. As protein: CASSLLGGSGSYEQYF.